Below, 27 T cell receptor beta chains from the same sample are listed, as sequenced in a study of CD8+CD57+ T cells in acquired aplastic anemia. Profiling of TCR beta VDJ combinations and CDR3 sequences used genomic DNA as template. Each CDR3 protein gets one entry after TCRdb re-called the reads with MiXCR. The sample holds around 120,000 distinct CDR3 sequences, 40% seen once. Individuals selected for sequencing had exhibited CD8+CD57+ cell expansion on flow cytometry. The specimen sequenced was sorted CD4+, CD8+, or CD8+CD57+ T cells (not recorded which) from PBMCs. Receptors were obtained from a human donor with aplastic anemia.

Concerning this clonotype: This may arise from a read error, as a much more abundant clone is one base away. Given the absence of the conserved phenylalanine or tryptophan at the CDR3 end, a read error is likely. V is TRBV11-1 and J is TRBJ1-1; 7 nucleotides match TRBD1. The germline CDR1 and CDR2 sequences are SGHAT and FQDESV (reference sequence). Unmatched junction bases numbered 15, after V lost 4 bases and J lost 4 bases. The CDR3 spans 17 residues. This CDR3 is CASSSHDRAGVRTEAFL. The CDR3 nucleotides read TGTGCCAGCAGCTCACACGACAGGGCGGGAGTTCGCACTGAAGCTTTCCTT.

V and J are TRBV2 and TRBJ1-2; 8 positions agree with TRBD1. Germline V lookup: CDR1 SNHLY, CDR2 FYNNEI. This CDR3 has 15 amino acids. Trimming took 5 bases from V and 4 from J; bases not matched to a gene: 9. CDR3 DNA: TGTGCCAGCAGTTCATCTCCGGGACAGGCCTATGGCTACACCTTC. Protein sequence: CASSSSPGQAYGYTF.

This clonotype was recorded at least ten times. V gene TRBV6-1 combines with J gene TRBJ2-1; tentative D call: TRBD1 (6 bases). Trimming stripped 7 bases from V and 5 bases from J, with 15 bases between. This CDR3 comprises 14 residues. The germline V gene has CDR1 MNHNS and CDR2 SASEGT. This chain's CDR3 is CASINVQGNNEQFF. The CDR3 DNA reads TGTGCCAGCATCAATGTCCAGGGGAACAATGAGCAGTTCTTC.

There are many counts of this clonotype. The rearrangement joins TRBV2 to TRBJ1-5; no clear D. CDR3 length: 13 amino acids. V shed 3 bases and J shed 0 bases, with 3 bases lying between them. CDR1 SNHLY and CDR2 FYNNEI come from the germline V gene. CDR3 sequence: CASSDHSNQPQHF. The DNA for the CDR3 is TGTGCCAGCAGTGACCATAGCAATCAGCCCCAGCATTTT.

This rearrangement joins TRBV10-3 to TRBJ1-5; 7 positions agree with TRBD1. Germline V gene sequence: CDR1 ENHRY, CDR2 SYGVKD. V gave up 0 bases and J gave up 3 bases; unmatched junction bases: 5. The CDR3 totals 16 residues. The CDR3 region is CAISESAGGNNQPQHF. For the CDR3, the DNA is TGTGCCATCAGTGAGTCTGCAGGGGGAAACAATCAGCCCCAGCATTTT.

With respect to this clonotype: Being one base from a much bigger clone, this may be a read error. The chain carries TRBV15 and TRBJ2-1; D possibly corresponds to TRBD1 (6 bases). CDR1 is LNHNV, CDR2 YYDKDF, per germline (reference sequence). The CDR3 consists of 15 residues. The V end was cut by 0 bases, the J end by 10 bases, with 16 bases between. In DNA form, the CDR3 reads TGTGCCACCAGCAGAGATAGCCACAGGGCCTACGAGCAGTTCTTC. Translation: CATSRDSHRAYEQFF. Based on the CDR3 plus reference TRBV15 and TRBJ2-1, the full variable domain is DAMVIQNPRYQVTQFGKPVTLSCSQTLNHNVMYWYQQKSSQAPKLLFHYYDKDFNNEADTPDNFQSRRPNTSFCFLDIRSPGLGDTAMYLCATSRDSHRAYEQFFGPGTRLTVL.

This clonotype was found many times. The CDR3 is CASSLVGNFGEQYF. The CDR3 DNA sequence: TGCGCCAGCAGCTTGGTAGGGAACTTCGGCGAGCAGTACTTC. The chain links TRBV5-1 to TRBJ2-7; D unresolved. The length of the CDR3 is 14 residues. Per germline, CDR1 SGHRS and CDR2 YFSETQ. V was trimmed by 0 bases and J by 6 bases, leaving 13 bases between them.

At least ten counts were recorded for this clonotype. The chain combines TRBV10-3 with TRBJ1-4; the D is unclear. Germline V CDR1 and CDR2: ENHRY, SYGVKD. This CDR3 has 13 amino acids. The ends were cut back, 4 bases at V and 8 bases at J, with 11 bases in the middle. CDR3 amino acids: CAISGTPGEKLFF. As DNA, the CDR3 is TGTGCCATCAGTGGAACCCCGGGGGAAAAACTGTTTTTT.

This clonotype has ten or more counts. V is TRBV5-1 and J is TRBJ2-4; possible D gene TRBD1, 6 bases. Germline CDR1 reads SGHRS; CDR2 reads YFSETQ. The ends were cut back, 3 bases at V and 7 bases at J, with 11 bases in the middle. CDR3 length equals 13 residues. The CDR3 nucleotides read TGCGCCAGCAGCTCTTCGGACAGCAACATTCAGTACTTC. This translates into CASSSSDSNIQYF.

This clonotype occurred many times. The chain couples TRBV4-3 to TRBJ2-3; D tentatively fits TRBD1 or TRBD2 (5 bases each). From germline, CDR1 is LGHNA and CDR2 YSLEER. The V end lost 2 bases, the J end lost 0 bases, and 9 bases lay between the germline ends. The length of the CDR3 is 15 residues. CDR3 in amino acids: CASSQSEGSTDTQYF. The CDR3, as DNA: TGCGCCAGCAGCCAAAGCGAGGGGAGCACAGATACGCAGTATTTT.

This clonotype has at least ten counts. The chain carries TRBV7-2 and TRBJ1-3; D call uncertain. This CDR3 has 17 residues. Germline values: CDR1 SGHTA, CDR2 FQGNSA. V lost 0 bases, J lost 4 bases, and 16 bases lay in between. The CDR3 reads CASSLAGSGLIGNTIYF. Written as DNA, the CDR3 is TGTGCCAGCAGCTTAGCAGGCAGCGGCTTAATAGGAAACACCATATATTTT.

The rearrangement links TRBV24-1 to TRBJ2-7; TRBD1 aligns across 10 bases. With 3 bases clipped from V and 2 bases from J, the junction kept 6 bases outside the gene matches. Germline V gene data show CDR1 as KGHDR and CDR2 as SFDVKD. The CDR3 has 16 amino acids. CDR3 loop: CATSDPGTGATYEQYF. The CDR3, as DNA: TGTGCCACCAGTGATCCTGGGACAGGGGCAACCTACGAGCAGTACTTC.

This clonotype was counted at least ten times. CDR3 loop: CASSEVGDSTDTQYF. In DNA, the CDR3 is TGTGCCAGCAGTGAAGTAGGGGACAGCACAGATACGCAGTATTTT. The chain is built from TRBV2 and TRBJ2-3; D could derive from TRBD1 or TRBD2 (5 bases each). CDR1 and CDR2 (germline): SNHLY, FYNNEI. This CDR3 spans 15 amino acids. V gave up 1 base and J gave up 0 bases, with 8 bases separating them.

This sequence joins TRBV14 and TRBJ2-1, with 11 bases identical to TRBD2. The CDR3 extends over 17 amino acids. V lost 1 base and J lost 9; bases outside the gene matches: 11. CDR1 SGHDN and CDR2 FVKESK come from the germline V gene. CDR3 residues: CASSQVLIAGGPGEQFF. DNA of the CDR3: TGTGCCAGCAGCCAAGTTTTAATAGCGGGGGGGCCCGGTGAGCAGTTCTTC.

This clonotype has a count of ten or more. This chain joins TRBV20-1 and TRBJ2-3, with D maybe TRBD2 (6 bases). CDR1 DFQATT and CDR2 SNEGSKA come from the germline V gene (reference sequence). The CDR3 length is 13 residues. Trimming shortened V by 6 bases and J by 4 bases, and 14 bases separated the two germline ends. In nucleotides, the CDR3 is TGCAGTGCGAAGGAACTAGCTTCAGATACGCAGTATTTT. Translated, it gives CSAKELASDTQYF.

On this clonotype itself: Just one base apart from a much larger clone, this may be a read error. The rearrangement uses TRBV11-2 and TRBJ1-3; possibly TRBD1 for D (5 bases). Germline V CDR1 and CDR2: SGHAT, FQNNGV. This CDR3 contains 12 residues. The DNA for the CDR3 is TGTGCCAGCAGCGCACAGGAGTACACCATGTATTTT. Protein product: CASSAQEYTMYF.

This clonotype was observed at least ten times. The V gene is TRBV19, the J gene TRBJ1-1; tentative D call: TRBD1 (5 bases). V gave up 5 bases and J gave up 6 bases, with 13 bases separating them. The CDR3 contains 13 residues. CDR1 and CDR2 from the germline V gene are LNHDA and SQIVND (reference sequence). CDR3 amino acids: CASSSRVAAEAFF. In DNA form, the CDR3 reads TGTGCCAGTAGTTCCAGGGTAGCGGCTGAAGCTTTCTTT. The entire variable domain, with the rest obtained from reference TRBV19 and TRBJ1-1, is as follows: DGGITQSPKYLFRKEGQNVTLSCEQNLNHDAMYWYRQDPGQGLRLIYYSQIVNDFQKGDIAEGYSVSREKKESFPLTVTSAQKNPTAFYLCASSSRVAAEAFFGQGTRLTVV.

There are many counts of this clonotype. V gene TRBV5-5 combines with J gene TRBJ1-5, with D perhaps matching TRBD1 (5 bases). This CDR3 region has 13 residues. The germline V gene encodes CDR1 SGHKS and CDR2 YYEKEE (reference sequence). V lost 4 bases and J 5 bases, leaving 10 bases between the germline ends. The CDR3 protein is CASSAEGYQPQHF. The CDR3 nucleotides are TGTGCCAGCAGCGCGGAGGGGTATCAGCCCCAGCATTTT.

This clonotype was seen repeatedly, ten times or more. V usage is TRBV5-4 and J usage is TRBJ2-7; TRBD1 agrees at 7 bases. This CDR3 has 14 residues. J gave up 5 bases and V 3 bases, and 8 bases lay outside the gene matches. Germline assignment: CDR1 SGHNT and CDR2 YYREEE (reference sequence). The CDR3 is CASSSAGTADEQYF. CDR3 in DNA: TGTGCCAGCAGCTCAGCCGGGACAGCCGACGAGCAGTACTTC.

The rearrangement links TRBV20-1 to TRBJ1-1; D gene unclear. Trimming shortened V by 1 base and J by 3 bases, and 12 bases separated the two germline ends. The CDR3 spans 14 residues. Germline V gene data show CDR1 as DFQATT and CDR2 as SNEGSKA (reference sequence). The CDR3 here is CSARGTELDTEAFF. CDR3 DNA sequence: TGCAGTGCTAGAGGCACAGAGTTGGACACTGAAGCTTTCTTT.

The V call is TRBV15, the J call TRBJ1-2; 7 bases map to TRBD1. The V gene end was trimmed by 6 bases and the J gene end by 4 bases; junction bases not matched to a gene: 5. The CDR3 extends over 13 amino acids. From germline, CDR1 is LNHNV and CDR2 YYDKDF (reference sequence). The CDR3 nucleotides are TGTGCCACCAGTGCAGGGGACAGCTATGGCTACACCTTC. This gives the protein CATSAGDSYGYTF.

On this clonotype: Germline is not matched at one junction end, which may reflect a read error. The chain couples TRBV19 to TRBJ1-3, with 8 bases fitting TRBD1. The CDR3 length is 13 residues. The germline CDR1 and CDR2 sequences are LNHDA and SQIVND (reference sequence). CDR3 protein: CATQGAPGHTIYF. CDR3 nucleotide sequence: TGTGCCACTCAGGGGGCGCCTGGACACACCATATATTTT.

This clonotype was seen only once. The J gene is TRBJ2-7, the V gene TRBV27; D not certain. Deletions cut 0 bases from V and 4 bases from J, with 7 bases between. This CDR3 region has 13 residues. Looked up from germline, CDR1 is MNHEY and CDR2 is SMNVEV (reference sequence). CDR3 nucleotides: TGTGCCAGCAGTTTATCCAGGCTTTACGAGCAGTACTTC. Translated: CASSLSRLYEQYF.

The chain couples TRBV28 to TRBJ2-7; D gene unclear. There are 12 residues in the CDR3. Trimming removed 6 bases at V and 3 bases at J, with 9 bases between. Per germline, CDR1 MDHEN and CDR2 SYDVKM. The CDR3 spells CASSPRRYEQYF. In nucleotides, the CDR3 is TGTGCCAGCAGCCCCCGTCGCTACGAGCAGTACTTC.

This clonotype was recorded at least ten times. This chain joins TRBV7-9 and TRBJ1-1, with a weak D call TRBD1 (5 bases). CDR3 length equals 15 residues. The ends were cut back, 6 bases at V and 0 bases at J, with 14 bases in the middle. CDR1 and CDR2 (germline): SEHNR, FQNEAQ (reference sequence). The CDR3 sequence: CASRPTETMNTEAFF. The CDR3 nucleotides are TGTGCCAGCAGACCGACAGAGACCATGAACACTGAAGCTTTCTTT.

With regard to this clonotype: Relative to the germline gene, one junction end is altered; a read error may explain this. The rearrangement links TRBV19 to TRBJ1-6; D unresolved. The CDR3 consists of 14 residues. CDR1 is LNHDA and CDR2 is SQIVND in the germline V gene (reference sequence). CDR3 DNA: TGTGCCAGTAGTCTTTTGGGGTTGAATTTACCCCTCCACTTC. Translating gives CASSLLGLNLPLHF.

This clonotype was observed at least ten times. V and J are TRBV4-3 and TRBJ2-7, with no clear D. V lost 3 bases, J lost 6 bases, and 12 bases lay in between. The CDR3 is 13 residues long. Germline V gene data show CDR1 as LGHNA and CDR2 as YSLEER. CDR3 in DNA: TGCGCCAGCAGCCAGGATATACGTGGCGAGCAGTACTTC. This gives the protein CASSQDIRGEQYF.